The 18 T cell receptor beta chains reported below all come from one sample, sequenced in a study of cytomegalovirus exposure and HLA in healthy donors. PCR employed 60 Vbeta and 13 Jbeta primers. Sequencing used immunoSEQ multiplex PCR; TCRdb keeps in-frame clones, though not all of them. Seen here are some 120,000 clones, around 78% observed once, and the top ten hold 3.6%. The specimen was PBMCs. These receptors all stem from a man in his forties or fifties in good health and CMV-seronegative.

A few counts support this clone. The chain recombines TRBV29-1 with TRBJ1-4; D is unresolved. The CDR3 is 14 amino acids. Germline V CDR1 and CDR2: SQVTM, ANQGSEA. Between the trimmed V and J ends, which lost 3 bases and 8 bases, there was a span of 16 bases. The CDR3 DNA reads as TGCAGCGTTGACTCTGGGCCCGGCGGGGAAAAACTGTTTTTT. Its translation is CSVDSGPGGEKLFF.

The J gene is TRBJ2-5, the V gene TRBV7-2; D may be TRBD2 (6 bases). Looked up from germline, CDR1 is SGHTA and CDR2 is FQGNSA. The V gene lost 5 bases and the J gene lost 4 bases, with 11 bases spanning the gap. The CDR3 has 13 amino acids. Here the CDR3 DNA reads TGTGCCAGCAGCCATCGGGACTTAGAGACCCAGTACTTC. As protein: CASSHRDLETQYF.

This clone was counted a single time. V gene TRBV2 combines with J gene TRBJ1-1; D is perhaps TRBD1 (6 bases). This CDR3 is built from 13 residues. V was cut by 11 bases and J by 0 bases, with 13 bases left in between. Per germline, CDR1 SNHLY and CDR2 FYNNEI. The CDR3 spells CAGGQLMNTEAFF. CDR3 DNA: TGTGCCGGAGGACAGCTCATGAACACTGAAGCTTTCTTT.

On this clone itself: Mismatch with germline at one junction end may stem from a read error. This chain connects TRBV4-3 to TRBJ2-6; D may be TRBD1 (5 bases). CDR1 and CDR2 (germline): LGHNA, YSLEER. The CDR3 consists of 18 residues. CDR3 sequence: CASSQGRPRSSGANGLTF. For the CDR3, the DNA is TGCGCCAGCAGCCAAGGGCGACCCAGAAGCTCTGGGGCCAACGGCCTGACTTTC.

V usage is TRBV29-1 and J usage is TRBJ1-4; the match to TRBD1 covers 7 bases. Germline V lookup: CDR1 SQVTM, CDR2 ANQGSEA. This CDR3 is built from 14 residues. V lost 5 bases to trimming and J lost 0 bases; unmatched junction nucleotides: 3. The CDR3, as DNA: TGCAGCGTTCGGGACAGTGCAACTAATGAAAAACTGTTTTTT. Translating it yields CSVRDSATNEKLFF.

The chain uses TRBV7-2 and TRBJ2-3; TRBD2 matches 10 bases. Germline V gene data show CDR1 as SGHTA and CDR2 as FQGNSA. Trimming took 4 bases from V and 3 from J; bases not matched to a gene: 10. CDR3 length equals 17 residues. For the CDR3, the DNA is TGTGCCAGCAGCTCGCGAGCAGCGGGGGGGTTTACAGATACGCAGTATTTT. Its translation: CASSSRAAGGFTDTQYF.

CDR3 coding DNA: TGTGCTAGTGGTTCCACGGACAGGGGAGAGCAGCCCCAGCATTTT. Translated, it gives CASGSTDRGEQPQHF. V is TRBV12-5 and J is TRBJ1-5; 9 bases fit TRBD1. There are 15 residues in the CDR3. From germline, CDR1 is LGHNT and CDR2 FRNRAP. The V and J ends lost 4 bases and 7 bases, in that order; junction bases with no gene match: 8. Full variable domain (rest looked up from reference TRBV12-5 and TRBJ1-5): DARVTQTPRHKVTEMGQEVTMRCQPILGHNTVFWYRQTMMQGLELLAYFRNRAPLDDSGMPKDRFSAEMPDATLATLKIQPSEPRDSAVYFCASGSTDRGEQPQHFGDGTRLSIL.

This clone was seen a few times. At the DNA level, this CDR3 is encoded by other sequences in the same sample as well. This chain joins TRBV11-3 and TRBJ1-1; a possible D gene is TRBD1 (6 bases). Germline lookup yields CDR1 SGHNT and CDR2 YENEEA. V dropped 4 bases and J dropped 4 bases, with 10 bases sitting between them. The CDR3 length is 13 residues. The CDR3 DNA reads TGTGCCAGCAGCTCTCCAGGGGCCACTGAAGCTTTCTTT. It codes for CASSSPGATEAFF.

The chain combines TRBV10-3 with TRBJ2-7, with a possible D match to TRBD1 (6 bases). The V gene lost 4 bases and the J gene lost 3 bases, with 19 bases spanning the gap. The CDR3 consists of 16 residues. Germline loops: CDR1 ENHRY, CDR2 SYGVKD. In nucleotides, the CDR3 is TGTGCCATCAGTGGGGGGCCTGGGAACGGCGGCTACGAGCAGTACTTC. It translates to CAISGGPGNGGYEQYF.

The rearrangement uses TRBV28 and TRBJ2-2, with D perhaps TRBD2 (5 bases). V lost 2 bases, J lost 7 bases, and 11 bases lay in between. This CDR3 has 14 amino acids. Per germline, CDR1 MDHEN and CDR2 SYDVKM. CDR3 residues: CASSLLGGYGELFF. CDR3 in DNA: TGTGCCAGCAGTTTACTCGGAGGATACGGGGAGCTGTTTTTT.

The rearrangement links TRBV5-1 to TRBJ1-1; D is ambiguous. The CDR3 runs 15 residues. V was shortened by 0 bases and J by 10 bases, with 19 bases between the two germline ends. Per germline, CDR1 SGHRS and CDR2 YFSETQ. Written as DNA, the CDR3 is TGCGCCAGCAGCTTGGTGGGGAGCGGTATGATTCGAGCTTTCTTT. Amino acid sequence: CASSLVGSGMIRAFF.

The chain is built from TRBV27 and TRBJ1-1; D not resolved. Germline V gives CDR1 MNHEY, CDR2 SMNVEV (reference sequence). The CDR3 covers 12 residues. The V end lost 6 bases, the J end lost 4 bases, and 9 bases lay between the germline ends. The CDR3 sequence is CASSAWSTEAFF. CDR3 coding DNA: TGTGCCAGCAGCGCCTGGAGCACTGAAGCTTTCTTT.

The chain links TRBV7-9 to TRBJ2-7, with a weak D call TRBD2 (6 bases). The CDR3 consists of 13 residues. Looked up from germline, CDR1 is SEHNR and CDR2 is FQNEAQ (reference sequence). V was clipped by 4 bases and J by 4 bases, with 11 bases between them. CDR3 in DNA: TGTGCCAGCAGCTCCGGGGGTATTTACGAGCAGTACTTC. It encodes CASSSGGIYEQYF.

This clone is a singleton in its sample. The rearrangement joins TRBV7-2 to TRBJ2-5; a possible D gene is TRBD2 (6 bases). The ends were cut back, 5 bases at V and 2 bases at J, with 12 bases in the middle. The CDR3 length is 14 residues. The V gene's germline CDR1 is SGHTA and CDR2 FQGNSA. CDR3 DNA: TGTGCCAGCAGCAAAACTAGCAAACAAGAGACCCAGTACTTC. Translation: CASSKTSKQETQYF.

The rearrangement joins TRBV13 to TRBJ2-2; unclear D gene. The CDR3 has 17 amino acids. Looked up from germline, CDR1 is PRHDT and CDR2 is FYEKMQ (reference sequence). V was pared by 0 bases and J by 5 bases, with 16 bases between. The chain's CDR3 is CASSLGSGWLGTGELFF. CDR3 nucleotides: TGTGCCAGCAGCTTAGGGTCAGGATGGCTTGGGACCGGGGAGCTGTTTTTT.

This chain links TRBV9 with TRBJ2-7; 8 bases map to TRBD1. CDR3 length equals 14 residues. Trimming at V came to 0 bases and at J to 5 bases, leaving 4 bases not matched to a gene. Germline CDR1 SGDLS, CDR2 YYNGEE. This CDR3 reads CASSVDAGGNEQYF. The CDR3 bases are TGTGCCAGCAGCGTAGATGCAGGGGGCAACGAGCAGTACTTC.

CDR3 amino acids: CASSLETGYSPLHF. The CDR3 nucleotides are TGTGCCAGCAGCTTAGAGACAGGGTATTCACCCCTCCACTTT. The J gene is TRBJ1-6, the V gene TRBV7-2; 7 nucleotides match TRBD1. The CDR3 length is 14 residues. CDR1 is SGHTA, CDR2 FQGNSA, per germline. The V gene end was trimmed by 1 base and the J gene end by 8 bases; junction bases not matched to a gene: 2. Together with reference TRBV7-2 and TRBJ1-6, the CDR3 gives the full variable domain: GAGVSQSPSNKVTEKGKDVELRCDPISGHTALYWYRQSLGQGLEFLIYFQGNSAPDKSGLPSDRFSAERTGGSVSTLTIQRTQQEDSAVYLCASSLETGYSPLHFGNGTRLTVT.

The chain employs TRBV7-2 and TRBJ2-5; unclear D gene. The J call may be incorrect, as the DNA end agrees better with TRBJ2-7. CDR3 length equals 15 residues. Germline V CDR1 and CDR2: SGHTA, FQGNSA. The CDR3 DNA follows: TGTGCCAGCAGCCTAGAGGTCGGGTTCTCCTACGAGCAGTACTTC. Translation gives CASSLEVGFSYEQYF.